This T cell receptor (beta chain) emerged from a study of technical replicates of blood from several donors. The protocol was immunoSEQ multiplex PCR, while the TCRdb copy is restricted to in-frame clones and leaves out a portion. The sample carries tens of thousands of clones, about 97% recorded once. Losses at the gene ends were 3 bases for V and 2 bases for J; bases not matched to a gene: 1. CDR3 length: 14 amino acids. CDR1 and CDR2 (germline): MDHEN, SYDVKM. Specimen: T cells isolated from PBMCs. The V and J genes are TRBV28 and TRBJ2-7; TRBD2 aligns across 10 bases. This clonotype originated in a human donor in good health. The DNA for the CDR3 is TGTGCCAGCAGTTTCACTAGCGGGACCTACGAGCAGTACTTC. It yields the protein CASSFTSGTYEQYF.